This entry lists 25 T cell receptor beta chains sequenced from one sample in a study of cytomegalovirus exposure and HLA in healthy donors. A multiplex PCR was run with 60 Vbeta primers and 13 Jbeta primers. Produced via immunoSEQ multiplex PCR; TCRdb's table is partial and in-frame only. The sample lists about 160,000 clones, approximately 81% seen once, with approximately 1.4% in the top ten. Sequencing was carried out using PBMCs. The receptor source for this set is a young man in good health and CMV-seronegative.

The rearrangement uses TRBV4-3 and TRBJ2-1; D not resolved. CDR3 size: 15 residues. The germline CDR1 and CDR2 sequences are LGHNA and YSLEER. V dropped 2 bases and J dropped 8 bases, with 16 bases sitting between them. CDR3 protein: CASSQFLGPVDEQFF. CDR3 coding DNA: TGCGCCAGCAGCCAATTCTTGGGCCCGGTGGATGAGCAGTTCTTC.

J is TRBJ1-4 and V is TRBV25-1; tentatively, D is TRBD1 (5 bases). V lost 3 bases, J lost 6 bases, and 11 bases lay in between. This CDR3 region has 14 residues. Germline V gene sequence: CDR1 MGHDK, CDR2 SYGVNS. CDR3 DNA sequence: TGTGCCAGCAGTGACGCCAGGGCGGATGAAAAACTGTTTTTT. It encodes CASSDARADEKLFF.

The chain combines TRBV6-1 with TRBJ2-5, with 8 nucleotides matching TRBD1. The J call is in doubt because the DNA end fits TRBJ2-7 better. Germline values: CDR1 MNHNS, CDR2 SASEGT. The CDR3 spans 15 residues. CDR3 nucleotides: TGTGCCAGCAGTGAAAGGCCAGGGGGCAGGTACGAGCAGTACTTC. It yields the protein CASSERPGGRYEQYF.

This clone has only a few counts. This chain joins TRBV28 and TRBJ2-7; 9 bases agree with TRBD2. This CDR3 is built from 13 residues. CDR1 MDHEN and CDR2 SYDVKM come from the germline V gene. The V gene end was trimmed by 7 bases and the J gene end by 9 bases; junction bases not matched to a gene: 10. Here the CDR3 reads CASITAGGAWQYF. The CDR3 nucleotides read TGTGCCAGCATCACAGCGGGAGGAGCCTGGCAGTACTTC.

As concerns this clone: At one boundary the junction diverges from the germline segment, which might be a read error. The CDR3 loop is CSSSSYRDRTTDTQYF. The CDR3 DNA follows: TGTTCCAGCAGCTCCTACCGGGACAGGACCACAGATACGCAGTATTTT. The J gene is TRBJ2-3, the V gene TRBV7-9, with 8 bases matching TRBD1. The CDR3 runs to 16 residues. CDR1 is SEHNR, CDR2 FQNEAQ, per germline (reference sequence).

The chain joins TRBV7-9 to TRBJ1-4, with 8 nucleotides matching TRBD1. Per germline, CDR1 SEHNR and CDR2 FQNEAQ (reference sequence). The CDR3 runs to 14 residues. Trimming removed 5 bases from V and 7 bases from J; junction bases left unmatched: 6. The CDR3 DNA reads TGTGCCAGCAGCCAGACAGGGGTAACTGAAAAACTGTTTTTT. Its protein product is CASSQTGVTEKLFF.

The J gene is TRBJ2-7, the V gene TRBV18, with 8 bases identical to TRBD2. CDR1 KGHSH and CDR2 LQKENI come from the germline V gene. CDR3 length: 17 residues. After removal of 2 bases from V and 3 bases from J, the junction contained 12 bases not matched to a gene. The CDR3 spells CASSPGLAGEKSYEQYF. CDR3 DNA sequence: TGTGCCAGCTCACCAGGGCTAGCGGGCGAAAAAAGCTACGAGCAGTACTTC.

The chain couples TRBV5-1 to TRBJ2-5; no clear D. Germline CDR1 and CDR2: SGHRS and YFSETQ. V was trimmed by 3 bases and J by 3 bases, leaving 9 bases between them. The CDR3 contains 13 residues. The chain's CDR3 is CASSSNGEETQYF. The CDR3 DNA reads TGCGCCAGCAGCTCCAATGGAGAAGAGACCCAGTACTTC.

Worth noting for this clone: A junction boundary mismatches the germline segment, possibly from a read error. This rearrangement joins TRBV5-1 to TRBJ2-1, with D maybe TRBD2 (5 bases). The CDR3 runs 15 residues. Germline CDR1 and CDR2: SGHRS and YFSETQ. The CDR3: CASSRPGGPYDEQFF. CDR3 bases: TGCGCCAGCAGCCGCCCCGGAGGCCCCTACGATGAGCAGTTCTTC.

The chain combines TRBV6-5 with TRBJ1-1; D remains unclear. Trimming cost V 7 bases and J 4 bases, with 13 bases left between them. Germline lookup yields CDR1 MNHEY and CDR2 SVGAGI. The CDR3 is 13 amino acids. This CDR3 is CASTPSDFTEAFF. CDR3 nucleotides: TGTGCCAGCACCCCATCTGACTTCACTGAAGCTTTCTTT.

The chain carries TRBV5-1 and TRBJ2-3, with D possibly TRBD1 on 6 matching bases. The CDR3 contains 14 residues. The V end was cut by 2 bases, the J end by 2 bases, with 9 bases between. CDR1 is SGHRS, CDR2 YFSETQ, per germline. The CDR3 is CASSFRDNTDTQYF. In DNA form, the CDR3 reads TGCGCCAGCAGCTTCCGGGACAACACAGATACGCAGTATTTT.

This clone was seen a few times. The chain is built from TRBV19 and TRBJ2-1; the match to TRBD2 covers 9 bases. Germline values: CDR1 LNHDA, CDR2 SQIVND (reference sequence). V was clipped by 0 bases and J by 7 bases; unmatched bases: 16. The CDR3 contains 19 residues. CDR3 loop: CASSIDPALTSGWHNEQFF. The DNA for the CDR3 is TGTGCCAGTAGTATAGATCCCGCTCTCACTAGCGGGTGGCATAATGAGCAGTTCTTC.

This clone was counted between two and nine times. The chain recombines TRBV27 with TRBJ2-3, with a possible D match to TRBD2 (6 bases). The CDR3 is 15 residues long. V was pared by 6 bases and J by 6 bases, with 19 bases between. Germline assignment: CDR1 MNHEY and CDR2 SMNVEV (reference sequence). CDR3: CASSSYGASEDTQYF. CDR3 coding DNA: TGTGCCAGCAGCTCCTATGGGGCTAGCGAGGATACGCAGTATTTT.

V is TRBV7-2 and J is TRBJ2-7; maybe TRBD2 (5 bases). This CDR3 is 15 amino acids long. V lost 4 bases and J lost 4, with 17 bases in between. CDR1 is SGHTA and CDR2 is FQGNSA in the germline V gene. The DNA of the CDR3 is TGTGCCAGCAGCTATTCCGGACTCGGTCGGTACGAGCAGTACTTC. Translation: CASSYSGLGRYEQYF. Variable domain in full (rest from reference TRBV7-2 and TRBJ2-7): GAGVSQSPSNKVTEKGKDVELRCDPISGHTALYWYRQSLGQGLEFLIYFQGNSAPDKSGLPSDRFSAERTGGSVSTLTIQRTQQEDSAVYLCASSYSGLGRYEQYFGPGTRLTVT.

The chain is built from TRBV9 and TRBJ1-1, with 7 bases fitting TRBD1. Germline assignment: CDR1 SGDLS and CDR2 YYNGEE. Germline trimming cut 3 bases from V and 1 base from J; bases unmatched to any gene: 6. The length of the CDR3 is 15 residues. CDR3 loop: CASSARGQPNTEAFF. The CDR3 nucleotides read TGTGCCAGCAGCGCGAGGGGACAGCCGAACACTGAAGCTTTCTTT. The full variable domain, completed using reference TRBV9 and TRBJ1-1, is DSGVTQTPKHLITATGQRVTLRCSPRSGDLSVYWYQQSLDQGLQFLIQYYNGEERAKGNILERFSAQQFPDLHSELNLSSLELGDSALYFCASSARGQPNTEAFFGQGTRLTVV.

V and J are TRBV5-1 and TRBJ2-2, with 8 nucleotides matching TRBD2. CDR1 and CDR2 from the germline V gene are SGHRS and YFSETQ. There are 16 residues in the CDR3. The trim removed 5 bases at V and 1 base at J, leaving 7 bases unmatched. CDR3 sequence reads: CASSLPAGVNTGELFF. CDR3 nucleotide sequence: TGCGCCAGCAGTTTACCAGCGGGGGTGAACACCGGGGAGCTGTTTTTT.

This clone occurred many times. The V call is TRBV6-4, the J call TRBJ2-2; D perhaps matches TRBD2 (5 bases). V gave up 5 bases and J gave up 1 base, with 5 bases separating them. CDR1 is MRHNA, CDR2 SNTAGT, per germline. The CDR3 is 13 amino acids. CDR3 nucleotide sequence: TGTGCCAGCAGTAGCGGGAACACCGGGGAGCTGTTTTTT. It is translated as CASSSGNTGELFF.

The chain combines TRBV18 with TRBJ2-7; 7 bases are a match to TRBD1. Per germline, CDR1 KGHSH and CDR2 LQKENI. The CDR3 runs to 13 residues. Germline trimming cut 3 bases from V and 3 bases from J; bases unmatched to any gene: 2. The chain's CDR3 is CASSPRTGYEQYF. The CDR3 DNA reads TGTGCCAGCTCACCGCGGACAGGCTACGAGCAGTACTTC. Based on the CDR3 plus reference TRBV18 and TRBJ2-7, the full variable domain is NAGVMQNPRHLVRRRGQEARLRCSPMKGHSHVYWYRQLPEEGLKFMVYLQKENIIDESGMPKERFSAEFPKEGPSILRIQQVVRGDSAAYFCASSPRTGYEQYFGPGTRLTVT.

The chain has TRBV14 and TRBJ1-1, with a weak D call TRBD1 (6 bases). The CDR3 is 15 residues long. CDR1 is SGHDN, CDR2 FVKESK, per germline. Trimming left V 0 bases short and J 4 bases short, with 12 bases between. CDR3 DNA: TGTGCCAGCAGCCAAGAAATACGGGGGGCCACTGAAGCTTTCTTT. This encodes CASSQEIRGATEAFF.

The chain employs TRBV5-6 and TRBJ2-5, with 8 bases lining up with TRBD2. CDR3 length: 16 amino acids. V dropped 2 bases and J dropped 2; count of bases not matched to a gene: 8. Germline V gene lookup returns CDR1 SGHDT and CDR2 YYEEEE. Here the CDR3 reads CASSFRLASGQETQYF. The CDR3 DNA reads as TGTGCCAGCAGCTTTCGACTAGCGAGCGGACAAGAGACCCAGTACTTC.

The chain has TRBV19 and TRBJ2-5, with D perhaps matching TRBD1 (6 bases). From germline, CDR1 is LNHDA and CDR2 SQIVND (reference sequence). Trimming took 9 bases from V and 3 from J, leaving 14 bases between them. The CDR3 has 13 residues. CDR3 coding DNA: TGTGCCAGCGGCAAACAGGGTAAAGAGACCCAGTACTTC. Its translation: CASGKQGKETQYF.

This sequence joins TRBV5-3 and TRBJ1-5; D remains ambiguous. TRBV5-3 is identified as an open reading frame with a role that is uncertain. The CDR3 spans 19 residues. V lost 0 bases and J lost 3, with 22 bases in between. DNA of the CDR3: TGTGCCAGAAGCTTGGAACCCCCCTCAATTAGGAGAGACAATCAGCCCCAGCATTTT. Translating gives CARSLEPPSIRRDNQPQHF.

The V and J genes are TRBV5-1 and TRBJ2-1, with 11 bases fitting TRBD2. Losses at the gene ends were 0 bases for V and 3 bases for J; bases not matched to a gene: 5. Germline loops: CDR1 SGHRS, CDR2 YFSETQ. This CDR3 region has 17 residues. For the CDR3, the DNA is TGCGCCAGCAGCTTGGCGTTAGCGGGAGGGCGCTACAATGAGCAGTTCTTC. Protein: CASSLALAGGRYNEQFF.

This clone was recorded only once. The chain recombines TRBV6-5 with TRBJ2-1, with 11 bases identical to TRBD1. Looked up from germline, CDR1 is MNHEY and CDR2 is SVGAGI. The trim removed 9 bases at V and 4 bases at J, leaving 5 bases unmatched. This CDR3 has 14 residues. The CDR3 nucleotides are TGTGCCAGTTGGACAGGGGGCTTATACAATGAGCAGTTCTTC. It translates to CASWTGGLYNEQFF.

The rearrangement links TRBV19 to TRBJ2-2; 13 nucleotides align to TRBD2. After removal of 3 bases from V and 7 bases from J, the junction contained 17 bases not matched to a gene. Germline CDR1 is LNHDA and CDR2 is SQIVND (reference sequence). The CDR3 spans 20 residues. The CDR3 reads CASSMWFVRLAGGGGGELFF. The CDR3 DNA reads TGTGCCAGTAGTATGTGGTTTGTTCGACTAGCGGGAGGAGGAGGCGGGGAGCTGTTTTTT.